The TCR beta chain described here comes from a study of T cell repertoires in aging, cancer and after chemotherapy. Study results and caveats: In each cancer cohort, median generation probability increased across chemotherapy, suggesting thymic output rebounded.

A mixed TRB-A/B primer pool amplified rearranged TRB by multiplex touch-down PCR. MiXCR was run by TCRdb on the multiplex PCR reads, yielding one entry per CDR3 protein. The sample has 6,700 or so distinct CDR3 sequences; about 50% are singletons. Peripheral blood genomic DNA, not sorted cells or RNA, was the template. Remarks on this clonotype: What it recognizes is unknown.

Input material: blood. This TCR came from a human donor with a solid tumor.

CDR3 residues: CAIPSGDTIYF. CDR3 DNA sequence: TGTGCCATTCCGAGTGGGGACACCATATATTTT. The V call is TRBV12-3 or TRBV12-4, the J call TRBJ1-3; unclear D gene. The CDR3 sequence is 11 residues long. Trimming pared 10 bases from V and 8 bases from J, leaving 12 bases between.